This entry is about one T cell receptor (beta chain). Its specificity is not known. Measured with immunoSEQ multiplex PCR; TCRdb has only the in-frame clones, and not every one. The sample yields more than 100,000 clones, 80% to 95% seen once. Sampling times: baseline, cycle 4 day 1, cycle 7 day 1. The data were taken from a study of OX40 agonist ivuxolimab in advanced cancers. Study details: Ivuxolimab is a fully human IgG2 antibody that activates OX40 (CD134).

The study's findings and limits: At 0.1 to 3.0 mg/kg and by week 6, clonal expansion occurred in CD4+ and CD8+ blood T cells. Averaging showed that CD8+ T cells had more expanded clones than CD4+ did.

The CDR3 totals 18 residues. Sequenced material: CD4+ or CD8+ T cells sorted from blood, taken in a trial of the OX40 agonist ivuxolimab. The receptor was derived from an adult with an advanced solid tumor such as melanoma, head and neck, liver or kidney cancer. The genes are TRBV12-2 and TRBJ2-7. TRBV12-2 is a listed pseudogene. The CDR3 DNA follows: TGTGCAAGTCGCTTAGCGGAGCGCTTGGGCCGGAGCTCCTACGAGCAGTACTTC. As protein: CASRLAERLGRSSYEQYF.